The rows below give T cell receptor beta chains drawn from one sample of a study of beta chain features in type 1 diabetes. Clones were sequenced by immunoSEQ multiplex PCR, and TCRdb holds only the in-frame ones, with some missing. The table includes roughly 300,000 clones, 14% detected once. The source material was central memory CD4+ T cells from blood. The receptors come from a man aged 25 to 40 in good health. Each CDR3 is given with its conserved first and last residue. The order of the fields is CDR3 length, clone size, V gene, J gene, D gene, CDR3 protein, CDR3 DNA. D genes are given only for firm matches. Clone size is not always given. Where it is, it says once, few, many or a class for expanded clones.

>14|many|TRBV4-1|TRBJ1-3|-
CASSQDMVGNTIYF
TGCGCCAGCAGCCAAGACATGGTTGGAAACACCATATATTTT
>15|few|TRBV5-6|TRBJ2-7|-
CASSSGRDTDYEQYF
TGTGCCAGCAGCTCAGGCCGGGACACCGACTACGAGCAGTACTTC
>15|few|TRBV9|TRBJ1-2|TRBD1
CASSPEGGGVYGYTF
TGTGCCAGCAGCCCAGAAGGAGGGGGCGTCTATGGCTACACCTTC
>13|-|TRBV5-4|TRBJ2-4|-
CASSKRPDLYTYF
TGTGCCAGCAGCAAAAGGCCAGACCTATACACGTACTTC
>15|few|TRBV10-3|TRBJ2-6|-
CAISARGDGANVLTF
TGTGCCATCAGTGCCAGGGGCGATGGGGCCAACGTCCTGACTTTC
>13|few|TRBV7-7|TRBJ2-2|-
CASSLLATGELFF
TGTGCCAGCAGCTTACTGGCCACCGGGGAGCTGTTTTTT
>13|-|TRBV7-7|TRBJ2-5|-
CASSLSGVETQYF
TGTGCCAGCAGCCTCTCAGGGGTAGAGACCCAGTACTTC
>11|-|TRBV20-1|TRBJ2-1|-
CSATSWNEQFF
TGCAGTGCTACTAGCTGGAATGAGCAGTTCTTC
>14|-|TRBV5-1|TRBJ2-1|-
CASSLEVRHNEQFF
TGCGCCAGCAGCTTGGAGGTCCGCCACAATGAGCAGTTCTTC
>15|-|TRBV18|TRBJ1-5|-
CASSPWGTSNQPQHF
TGTGCCAGCTCACCTTGGGGAACTAGCAATCAGCCCCAGCATTTT